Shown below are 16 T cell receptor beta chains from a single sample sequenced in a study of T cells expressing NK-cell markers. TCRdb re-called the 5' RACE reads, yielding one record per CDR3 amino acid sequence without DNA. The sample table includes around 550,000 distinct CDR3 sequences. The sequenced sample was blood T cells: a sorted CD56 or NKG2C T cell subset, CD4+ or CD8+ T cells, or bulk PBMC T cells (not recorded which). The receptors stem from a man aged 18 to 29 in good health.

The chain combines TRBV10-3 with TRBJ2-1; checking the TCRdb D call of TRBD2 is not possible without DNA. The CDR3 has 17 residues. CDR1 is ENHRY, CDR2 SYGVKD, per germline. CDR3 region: CAISESQTSGAYNEQFF.

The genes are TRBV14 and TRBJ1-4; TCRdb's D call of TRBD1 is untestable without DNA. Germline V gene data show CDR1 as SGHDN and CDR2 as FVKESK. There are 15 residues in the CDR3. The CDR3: CASSLWAPAGEKLFF. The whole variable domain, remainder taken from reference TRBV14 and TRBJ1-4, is EAGVTQFPSHSVIEKGQTVTLRCDPISGHDNLYWYRRVMGKEIKFLLHFVKESKQDESGMPNNRFLAERTGGTYSTLKVQPAELEDSGVYFCASSLWAPAGEKLFFGSGTQLSVL.

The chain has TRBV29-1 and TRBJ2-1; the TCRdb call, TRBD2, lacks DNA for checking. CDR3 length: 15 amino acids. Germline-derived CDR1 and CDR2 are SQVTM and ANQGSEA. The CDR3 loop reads CSGRTSGAGYNEQFF.

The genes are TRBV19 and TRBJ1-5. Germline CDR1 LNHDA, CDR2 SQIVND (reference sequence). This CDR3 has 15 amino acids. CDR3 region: CASSELGGALQPQHF.

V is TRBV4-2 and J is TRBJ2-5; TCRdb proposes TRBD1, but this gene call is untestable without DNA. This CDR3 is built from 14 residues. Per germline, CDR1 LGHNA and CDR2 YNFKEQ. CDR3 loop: CASSQDRVGGTQYF.

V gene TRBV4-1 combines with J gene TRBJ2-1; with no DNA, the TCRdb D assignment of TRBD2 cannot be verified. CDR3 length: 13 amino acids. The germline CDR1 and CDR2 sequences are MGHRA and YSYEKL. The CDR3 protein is CASSQLAGGEKFF.

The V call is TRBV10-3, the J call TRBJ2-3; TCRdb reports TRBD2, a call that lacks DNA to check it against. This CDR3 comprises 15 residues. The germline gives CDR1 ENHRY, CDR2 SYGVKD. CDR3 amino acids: CAISEQRETVDTQYF.

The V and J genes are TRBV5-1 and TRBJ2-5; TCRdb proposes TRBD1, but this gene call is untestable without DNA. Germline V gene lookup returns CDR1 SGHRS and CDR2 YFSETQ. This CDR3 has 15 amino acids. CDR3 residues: CASSLTGIGDETQYF.

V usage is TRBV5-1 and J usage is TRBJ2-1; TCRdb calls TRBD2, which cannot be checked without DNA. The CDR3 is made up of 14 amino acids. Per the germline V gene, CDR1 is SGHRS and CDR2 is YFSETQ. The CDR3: CASSLAEASGEQFF.

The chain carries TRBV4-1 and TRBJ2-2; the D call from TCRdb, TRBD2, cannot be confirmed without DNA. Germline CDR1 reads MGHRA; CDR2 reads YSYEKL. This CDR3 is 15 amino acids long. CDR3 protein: CASSQTAGSTGELFF.

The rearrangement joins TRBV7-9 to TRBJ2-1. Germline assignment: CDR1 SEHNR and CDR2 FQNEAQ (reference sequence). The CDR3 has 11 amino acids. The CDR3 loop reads CASDPFDEQFF.

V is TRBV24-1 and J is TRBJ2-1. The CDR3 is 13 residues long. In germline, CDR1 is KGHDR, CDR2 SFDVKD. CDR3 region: CATRQTSNNEQFF.

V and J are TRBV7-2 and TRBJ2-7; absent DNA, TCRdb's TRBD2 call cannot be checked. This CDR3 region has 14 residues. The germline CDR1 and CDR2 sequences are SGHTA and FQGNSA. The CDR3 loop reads CASSLGGTSYEQYF.

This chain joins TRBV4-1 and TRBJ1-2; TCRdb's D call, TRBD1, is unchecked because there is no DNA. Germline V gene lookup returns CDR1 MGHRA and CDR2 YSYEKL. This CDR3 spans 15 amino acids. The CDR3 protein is CASSLNRGPNYGYTF.

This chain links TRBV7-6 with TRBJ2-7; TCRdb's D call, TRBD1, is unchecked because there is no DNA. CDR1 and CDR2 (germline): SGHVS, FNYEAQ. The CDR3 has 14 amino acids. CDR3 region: CASSRTGMTYEQYF.

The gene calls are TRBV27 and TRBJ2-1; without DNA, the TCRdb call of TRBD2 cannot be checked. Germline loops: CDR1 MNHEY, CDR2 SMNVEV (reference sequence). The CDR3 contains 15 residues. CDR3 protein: CASSFLLARYNEQFF.